A single sample gave rise to the 8 T cell receptor beta chains below, sequenced in a study of T cell changes during pregnancy in multiple sclerosis. Assay used: immunoSEQ multiplex PCR; TCRdb lists only in-frame clones, some missing. The repertoire has approximately 92,000 clones, more than 85% of them found once; the top ten carry more than 1.5%. The input for sequencing was peripheral blood, taken in the first trimester of pregnancy. The receptor set was obtained from a female donor with multiple sclerosis, enrolled in a pregnancy study.

The genes are TRBV30 and TRBJ1-2, with 12 bases aligning to TRBD1. The V segment lost 1 base and the J segment 3 bases; nucleotides outside the gene matches: 6. CDR1 is GTSNPN, CDR2 SVGIG, per germline (reference sequence). This CDR3 spans 16 amino acids. In DNA, the CDR3 is TGTGCCTGGAGTGCGGGACAGGGGGCGCGAGACTATGGCTACACCTTC. It translates to CAWSAGQGARDYGYTF.

The rearrangement links TRBV5-1 to TRBJ1-1; 8 positions match TRBD1. The CDR3 contains 16 residues. Looked up from germline, CDR1 is SGHRS and CDR2 is YFSETQ. Trimming removed 3 bases from V and 5 bases from J; junction bases left unmatched: 12. CDR3 coding DNA: TGCGCCAGCAGCTCAATTTTATCCACAGGGGGGACTGAAGCTTTCTTT. Translated, it gives CASSSILSTGGTEAFF.

The CDR3 bases are TGTGCCAGTAGTATCCAGGGTAGGTACTACGAGCAGTACTTC. The encoded protein is CASSIQGRYYEQYF. The V call is TRBV19, the J call TRBJ2-7, with D perhaps matching TRBD1 (5 bases). Germline V gene sequence: CDR1 LNHDA, CDR2 SQIVND (reference sequence). The CDR3 totals 14 residues. V lost 3 bases to trimming and J lost 3 bases, with 12 bases between them.

V and J are TRBV9 and TRBJ1-5, with D perhaps matching TRBD1 (6 bases). CDR3 length: 15 amino acids. V was cut by 3 bases and J by 6 bases, with 16 bases left in between. Germline V gene lookup returns CDR1 SGDLS and CDR2 YYNGEE. The CDR3 DNA is TGTGCCAGCAGCGGTAGTGGGGGCGATCGTCAGCCCCAGCATTTT. Protein: CASSGSGGDRQPQHF.

The genes are TRBV19 and TRBJ2-2; TRBD2 might be the D (6 bases). Looked up from germline, CDR1 is LNHDA and CDR2 is SQIVND (reference sequence). This CDR3 has 15 residues. V was clipped by 7 bases and J by 6 bases, with 18 bases between them. In DNA form, the CDR3 reads TGTGCCAGTATTACTTCACGACTAGTCGCCGGGGAGCTGTTTTTT. This codes for CASITSRLVAGELFF.

The chain carries TRBV6-1 and TRBJ1-3; no definite D call. This CDR3 spans 17 amino acids. CDR1 MNHNS and CDR2 SASEGT come from the germline V gene. V lost 3 bases to trimming and J lost 0 bases, with 15 bases between them. The CDR3 DNA sequence: TGTGCCAGCAGTGACTGGAGGGTGGGGAACTCTGGAAACACCATATATTTT. Protein: CASSDWRVGNSGNTIYF.

The V call is TRBV9, the J call TRBJ2-3; 9 bases are a match to TRBD2. J gave up 0 bases and V 6 bases, and 5 bases lay outside the gene matches. In germline, CDR1 is SGDLS, CDR2 YYNGEE. The CDR3 totals 15 residues. Written as DNA, the CDR3 is TGTGCCAGCACGACTAGCGGAACTAGCACAGATACGCAGTATTTT. This encodes CASTTSGTSTDTQYF.

The V call is TRBV7-8, the J call TRBJ1-5, with 11 bases fitting TRBD1. Looked up from germline, CDR1 is SGHVS and CDR2 is FQNEAQ. V trimming: 6 bases; J trimming: 6 bases; junction bases outside the gene matches: 7. This CDR3 contains 15 residues. CDR3 sequence: CASRRTGGRGQPQHF. In DNA form, the CDR3 reads TGTGCCAGCAGGCGGACAGGGGGCCGGGGTCAGCCCCAGCATTTT.